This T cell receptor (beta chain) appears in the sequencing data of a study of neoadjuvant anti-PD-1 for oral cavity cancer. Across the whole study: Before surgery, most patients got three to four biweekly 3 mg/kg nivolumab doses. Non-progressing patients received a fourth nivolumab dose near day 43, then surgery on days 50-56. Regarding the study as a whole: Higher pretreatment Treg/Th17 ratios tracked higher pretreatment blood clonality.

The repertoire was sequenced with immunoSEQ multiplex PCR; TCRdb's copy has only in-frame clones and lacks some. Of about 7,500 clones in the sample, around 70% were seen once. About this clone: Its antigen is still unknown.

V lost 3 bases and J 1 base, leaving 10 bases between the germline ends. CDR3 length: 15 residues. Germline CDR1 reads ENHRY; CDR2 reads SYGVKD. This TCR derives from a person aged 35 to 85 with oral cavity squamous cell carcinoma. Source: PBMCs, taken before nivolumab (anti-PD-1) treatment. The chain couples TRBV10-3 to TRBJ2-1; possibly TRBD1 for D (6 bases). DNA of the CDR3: TGTGCCATCAGTGATAAAGGGGGTTCCTACAATGAGCAGTTCTTC. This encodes CAISDKGGSYNEQFF.